The rows below give T cell receptor beta chains drawn from one sample of a study of molecular identifiers for immune sequencing clone quantification. TCRdb re-derived calls from the PCR reads in MiXCR, one entry per CDR3 protein. This table holds about 86,000 distinct CDR3 sequences, nearly 25% found once. The sequencing sample was made of naive CD8+ T cells from blood, with Jurkat cell RNA spiked in. Every receptor here comes from a human donor in good health. Some libraries in this study had Jurkat cell RNA spiked in. CDR3s include the opening cysteine and the closing phenylalanine or tryptophan. Each record gives: J gene, clone size, V gene, D gene, CDR3 DNA, CDR3 protein. D genes are given only for firm matches. Size is omitted from some rows. Given values are once, few, many or a class for expanded clones.

J: TRBJ2-7
size: many
V: TRBV4-1
D: -
DNA: TGCGCCAGCAGCCAAGAGAGACTGGGCTCCTACGAGCAGTACTTC
CDR3: CASSQERLGSYEQYF

J: TRBJ2-7
size: few
V: TRBV7-2
D: TRBD1
DNA: TGTGCCAGCAGCCCTCTGGGACAGGGGCGATACGAGCAGTACTTC
CDR3: CASSPLGQGRYEQYF

J: TRBJ2-7
size: few
V: TRBV7-2
D: -
DNA: TGTGCCAGCAGCCCCGCGCAGTCGGGGGCTTTCTACGAGCAGTACTTC
CDR3: CASSPAQSGAFYEQYF

J: TRBJ2-3
size: many
V: TRBV19
D: -
DNA: TGTGCCACCGGACCCTCGTCCCCAGATACGCAGTATTTT
CDR3: CATGPSSPDTQYF

J: TRBJ1-2
size: few
V: TRBV25-1
D: TRBD1
DNA: TGTGCCAGCAGTGATAGTCCCGGGACAGATGGCTACACCTTC
CDR3: CASSDSPGTDGYTF

J: TRBJ2-7
size: many
V: TRBV27
D: TRBD2
DNA: TGTGCCAGCAGCAATCAATTGGTAGCGGGAGTCGAAGAGCAGTACTTC
CDR3: CASSNQLVAGVEEQYF

J: TRBJ1-1
size: -
V: TRBV28
D: TRBD1
DNA: TGTGCCAGCAGCCACTGGGTCAAACAGGGGATGAACACTGAAGCTTTCTTT
CDR3: CASSHWVKQGMNTEAFF

J: TRBJ1-2
size: few
V: TRBV7-9
D: -
DNA: TGTGCCAGCAGCTTAGGGCCCGGGACACCTGATAACTATGGCTACACCTTC
CDR3: CASSLGPGTPDNYGYTF

J: TRBJ1-1
size: -
V: TRBV10-3
D: -
DNA: TGTGCCATCAGTGACCCCCGGGTCAGCATGAACACGGAAGCTTTCTTT
CDR3: CAISDPRVSMNTEAFF

J: TRBJ2-2
size: few
V: TRBV28
D: -
DNA: TGTGCCAGCAGTTTATGGGAGACAGGCGGGGAGCTGTTTTTT
CDR3: CASSLWETGGELFF

J: TRBJ2-5
size: few
V: TRBV18
D: -
DNA: TGTGCCAGCTCACCAAATCCGGGACACGCTTCGAATGGGGGGACCCAGTACTTC
CDR3: CASSPNPGHASNGGTQYF

J: TRBJ1-2
size: -
V: TRBV20-1
D: -
DNA: TGCAGTGCTAATCAGGCTAACTATAGCTACACCTTC
CDR3: CSANQANYSYTF

J: TRBJ1-1
size: few
V: TRBV9
D: -
DNA: TGTGCCAGCAGCGTATCTTCGCGGACTGAAGCTTTCTTT
CDR3: CASSVSSRTEAFF

J: TRBJ2-3
size: many
V: TRBV11-2
D: -
DNA: TGTGCCAGCAGCCGAGCCAGCACAGATACGCAGTATTTT
CDR3: CASSRASTDTQYF

J: TRBJ2-5
size: many
V: TRBV29-1
D: -
DNA: TGCAGCGTTGCCGGGACGGACAAAGAGACCCAGTACTTC
CDR3: CSVAGTDKETQYF

J: TRBJ2-1
size: -
V: TRBV28
D: TRBD2
DNA: TGTGCCAGCAGTTTAGAGGGACTAGCGTTCGACAATGAGCAGTTCTTC
CDR3: CASSLEGLAFDNEQFF

J: TRBJ1-1
size: -
V: TRBV5-3
D: -
DNA: TGTGTCAGCAGCTTCCGGGGCAGTTACACTGAAGCTTTCTTT
CDR3: CVSSFRGSYTEAFF

J: TRBJ1-5
size: many
V: TRBV7-2
D: TRBD1
DNA: TGTGCCAGCAGCTTTTTCCCCGGACAGGCGTTTAACCAACAGCCCCAGCATTTT
CDR3: CASSFFPGQAFNQQPQHF

J: TRBJ1-4
size: many
V: TRBV7-2
D: TRBD1
DNA: TGTGCCAGCAGCAACCTCCAGGGGGCGGGTGAAAAACTGTTTTTT
CDR3: CASSNLQGAGEKLFF

J: TRBJ2-5
size: -
V: TRBV12-3/TRBV12-4
D: TRBD2
DNA: TGTGTCAGCAGTTTAGCGGGGGAAGAGACCCAGTACTTC
CDR3: CVSSLAGEETQYF

J: TRBJ1-5
size: -
V: TRBV6-2/TRBV6-3
D: -
DNA: TGTGTCAGCACCCGGAGGGGGGGAGGCAATCAGCCCCAGCATTTT
CDR3: CVSTRRGGGNQPQHF

J: TRBJ2-7
size: many
V: TRBV9
D: TRBD2
DNA: TGTGCCAGCAGCGGCGGACTAGCGGGAGTGAGGGAGCAGTACTTC
CDR3: CASSGGLAGVREQYF

J: TRBJ2-7
size: -
V: TRBV6-6
D: -
DNA: TGTGCCAGCAGTCACGAATCCTACGAGCAGTACTTC
CDR3: CASSHESYEQYF

J: TRBJ1-6
size: few
V: TRBV20-1
D: TRBD1
DNA: TGCAGTGCTAGTTGGGACAGGGTGGAAGCCTATAATTCACCCCTCCACTTT
CDR3: CSASWDRVEAYNSPLHF

J: TRBJ2-5
size: many
V: TRBV7-8
D: TRBD2
DNA: TGTGCCAGCAGCTTACCTGGACTAGCGGGGGCCCAAGAGACCCAGTACTTC
CDR3: CASSLPGLAGAQETQYF

J: TRBJ2-1
size: -
V: TRBV29-1
D: TRBD2
DNA: TGCAGCGTCCAACAGACTAGCTCGGTATCCAATGAGCAGTTCTTC
CDR3: CSVQQTSSVSNEQFF

J: TRBJ1-5
size: -
V: TRBV12-3/TRBV12-4
D: -
DNA: TGTGCCAGCAGTTTTCTCGGGGGTAGCAATCAGCCCCAGCATTTT
CDR3: CASSFLGGSNQPQHF

J: TRBJ1-5
size: few
V: TRBV2
D: -
DNA: TGTGCCAGCAAAAAGGATAGCAATCAGCCCCAGCATTTT
CDR3: CASKKDSNQPQHF

J: TRBJ2-5
size: -
V: TRBV6-6
D: TRBD1
DNA: TGTGCCAGCAGCTATCAGACAGGGAACCAAGAGACCCAGTACTTC
CDR3: CASSYQTGNQETQYF

J: TRBJ2-7
size: once
V: TRBV12-5
D: -
DNA: TGTGCTAGTGTGCCGACAGTCTACGCGCAGTACTTC
CDR3: CASVPTVYAQYF

J: TRBJ1-5
size: -
V: TRBV20-1
D: -
DNA: TGCAGTGCTAGTACCGTCGTGCGGGGGCCTCAGCCCCAGCATTTT
CDR3: CSASTVVRGPQPQHF

J: TRBJ2-1
size: many
V: TRBV9
D: -
DNA: TGTGCCAGCAGCGTAGGGTACAGCCCAAGCTCCTACAATGAGCAGTTCTTC
CDR3: CASSVGYSPSSYNEQFF

J: TRBJ2-7
size: many
V: TRBV20-1
D: -
DNA: TGCAGTGCTAGAGACAGGGAAGTCGACGAGCAGTACTTC
CDR3: CSARDREVDEQYF

J: TRBJ2-5
size: -
V: TRBV11-2
D: TRBD2
DNA: TGTGCCAGCAGCCCGGTGGCGGGAGGGGATGAGACCCCGTACTTC
CDR3: CASSPVAGGDETPYF

J: TRBJ2-2
size: -
V: TRBV7-2
D: -
DNA: TGTGCCAGCAGCCGCGGGGTTGGCCCCGCTACCGGGGAGCTGTTTTTT
CDR3: CASSRGVGPATGELFF

J: TRBJ1-5
size: many
V: TRBV20-1
D: -
DNA: TGCAGTGCTAGAGGGCCCGAAGGCTCTCATCAGCCCCAGCATTTT
CDR3: CSARGPEGSHQPQHF

J: TRBJ1-1
size: few
V: TRBV10-3
D: -
DNA: TGTGCCATCAGTGAGTCAGTGGGAATGGGGGCTTTCTTT
CDR3: CAISESVGMGAFF

J: TRBJ2-1
size: few
V: TRBV7-9
D: -
DNA: TGTGCCAGCAGCCGTACTAGCTACAATGAGCAGTTCTTC
CDR3: CASSRTSYNEQFF

J: TRBJ2-3
size: many
V: TRBV20-1
D: -
DNA: TGCAGTGCTAGAGATCGCGCGGGTACTAGCACAGATACGCAGTATTTT
CDR3: CSARDRAGTSTDTQYF

J: TRBJ2-3
size: few
V: TRBV21-1
D: -
DNA: TGTGCCAGCAGCAAGACTCGTGTAGCGGGGGGACACGCAGATACGCAGTATTTT
CDR3: CASSKTRVAGGHADTQYF

J: TRBJ2-3
size: many
V: TRBV2
D: TRBD2
DNA: TGTGCCACCCCGGGACTAGCGGATTACACAGATACGCAGTATTTT
CDR3: CATPGLADYTDTQYF

J: TRBJ2-3
size: few
V: TRBV20-1
D: -
DNA: TGCAGTGCTAGAGCAGGGGTTGGGAGCACAGATACGCAGTATTTT
CDR3: CSARAGVGSTDTQYF

J: TRBJ2-7
size: few
V: TRBV11-2
D: TRBD1
DNA: TGTGCCAGCAGCTTAGGGCTCAGGGGGCCAACCTACGAGCAGTACTTC
CDR3: CASSLGLRGPTYEQYF

J: TRBJ2-5
size: -
V: TRBV24-1
D: TRBD2
DNA: TGTGCCACCAGTGAACTAGCGGGAGCTCGGGAGACCCAGTGCTTC
CDR3: CATSELAGARETQCF

J: TRBJ2-3
size: once
V: TRBV27
D: -
DNA: TGTGCCGGCAGCTGGAGCGGAGGGACGTGGGCAGATACGCAGTATTTT
CDR3: CAGSWSGGTWADTQYF

J: TRBJ1-3
size: many
V: TRBV29-1
D: -
DNA: TGCAGCGTTGAAGCAGAAACTGGAAACACCATATATTTT
CDR3: CSVEAETGNTIYF

J: TRBJ2-1
size: few
V: TRBV11-2
D: TRBD2
DNA: TGTGCCAGCAGCCCGTCCCTAAGCGGGGGGAGCTCCTACAATGAGCAGTTCTTC
CDR3: CASSPSLSGGSSYNEQFF

J: TRBJ2-3
size: many
V: TRBV5-1
D: TRBD2
DNA: TGCGCCAGCAGCTTGGAGGAGGGACTAGCGGGAGGCCCAGATACGCAGTATTTT
CDR3: CASSLEEGLAGGPDTQYF

J: TRBJ2-7
size: many
V: TRBV5-1
D: TRBD1
DNA: TGCGCCAGCAGCTCCACCGGGACAGGACACTACGAGCAGTACTTC
CDR3: CASSSTGTGHYEQYF

J: TRBJ1-1
size: many
V: TRBV28
D: -
DNA: TGTGCCAGCAGTTTAAGCGACAACACTGAAGCTTTCTTT
CDR3: CASSLSDNTEAFF

J: TRBJ2-7
size: few
V: TRBV27
D: TRBD2
DNA: TGTGCCAGCAGTTCCTCAGCGGGGGGGTACGAGCAGTACTTC
CDR3: CASSSSAGGYEQYF